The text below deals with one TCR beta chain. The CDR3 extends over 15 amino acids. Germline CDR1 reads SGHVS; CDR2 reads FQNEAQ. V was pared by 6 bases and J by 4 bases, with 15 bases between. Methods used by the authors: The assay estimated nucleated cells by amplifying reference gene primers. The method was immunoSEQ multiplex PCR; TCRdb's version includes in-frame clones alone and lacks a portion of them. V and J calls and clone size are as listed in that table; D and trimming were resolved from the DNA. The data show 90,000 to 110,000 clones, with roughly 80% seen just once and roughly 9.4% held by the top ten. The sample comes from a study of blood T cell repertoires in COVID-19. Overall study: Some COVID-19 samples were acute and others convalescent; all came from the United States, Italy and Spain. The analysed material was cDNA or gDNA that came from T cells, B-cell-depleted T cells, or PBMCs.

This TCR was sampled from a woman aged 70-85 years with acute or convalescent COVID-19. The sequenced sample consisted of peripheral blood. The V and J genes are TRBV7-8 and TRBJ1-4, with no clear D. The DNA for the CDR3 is TGTGCCAGCAGTAGCCGCGCGGGGTATAATGAAAAACTGTTTTTT. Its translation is CASSSRAGYNEKLFF.